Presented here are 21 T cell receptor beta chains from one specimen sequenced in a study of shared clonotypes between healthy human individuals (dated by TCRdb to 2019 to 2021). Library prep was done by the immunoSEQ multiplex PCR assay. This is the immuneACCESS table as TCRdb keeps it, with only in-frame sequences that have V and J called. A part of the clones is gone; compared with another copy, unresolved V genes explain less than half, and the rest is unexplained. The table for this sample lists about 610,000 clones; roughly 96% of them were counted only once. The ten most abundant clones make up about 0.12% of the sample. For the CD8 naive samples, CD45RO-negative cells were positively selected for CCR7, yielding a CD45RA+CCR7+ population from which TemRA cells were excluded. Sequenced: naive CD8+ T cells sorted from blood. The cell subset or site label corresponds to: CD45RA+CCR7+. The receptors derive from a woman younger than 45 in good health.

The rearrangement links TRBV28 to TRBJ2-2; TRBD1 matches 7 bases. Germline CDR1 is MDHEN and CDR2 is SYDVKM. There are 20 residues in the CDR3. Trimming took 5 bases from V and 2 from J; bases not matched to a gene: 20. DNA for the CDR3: TGTGCCAGCAGTAGTCTTCGGGACAGACCCAGTATAGCCAACACCGGGGAGCTGTTTTTT. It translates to CASSSLRDRPSIANTGELFF.

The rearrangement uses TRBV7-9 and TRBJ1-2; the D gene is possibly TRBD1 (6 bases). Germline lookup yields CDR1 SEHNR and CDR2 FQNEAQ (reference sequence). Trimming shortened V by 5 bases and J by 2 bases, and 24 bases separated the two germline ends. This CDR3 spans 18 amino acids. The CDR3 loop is CASSPGRVGGPLNYGYTF. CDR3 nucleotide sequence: TGTGCCAGCAGCCCAGGCAGGGTTGGGGGCCCGCTCAACTATGGCTACACCTTC.

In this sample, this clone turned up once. This chain's CDR3 is CASSVEGGFSYNEQFF. The CDR3, as DNA: TGTGCCAGCAGCGTAGAGGGAGGCTTCTCCTACAATGAGCAGTTCTTC. The chain recombines TRBV9 with TRBJ2-1; tentatively, D is TRBD2 (6 bases). Germline lookup yields CDR1 SGDLS and CDR2 YYNGEE. Trimming pared 0 bases from V and 0 bases from J, leaving 10 bases between. The CDR3 runs to 16 residues. The variable domain in full, completed from reference TRBV9 and TRBJ2-1, reads DSGVTQTPKHLITATGQRVTLRCSPRSGDLSVYWYQQSLDQGLQFLIQYYNGEERAKGNILERFSAQQFPDLHSELNLSSLELGDSALYFCASSVEGGFSYNEQFFGPGTRLTVL.

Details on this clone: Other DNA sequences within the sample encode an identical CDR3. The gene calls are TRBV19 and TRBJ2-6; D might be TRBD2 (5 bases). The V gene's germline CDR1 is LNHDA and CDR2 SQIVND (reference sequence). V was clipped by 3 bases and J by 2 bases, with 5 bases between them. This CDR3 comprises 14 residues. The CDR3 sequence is CASSIGAGANVLTF. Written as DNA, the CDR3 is TGTGCCAGTAGTATCGGGGCTGGGGCCAACGTCCTGACTTTC.

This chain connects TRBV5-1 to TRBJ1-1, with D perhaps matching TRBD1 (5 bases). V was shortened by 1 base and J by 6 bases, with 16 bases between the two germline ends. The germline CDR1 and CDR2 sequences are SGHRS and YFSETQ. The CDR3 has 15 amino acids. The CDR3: CASSLNWGNSAEAFF. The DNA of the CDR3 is TGCGCCAGCAGCTTGAATTGGGGGAACTCGGCTGAAGCTTTCTTT. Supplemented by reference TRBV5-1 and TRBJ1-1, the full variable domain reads KAGVTQTPRYLIKTRGQQVTLSCSPISGHRSVSWYQQTPGQGLQFLFEYFSETQRNKGNFPGRFSGRQFSNSRSEMNVSTLELGDSALYLCASSLNWGNSAEAFFGQGTRLTVV.

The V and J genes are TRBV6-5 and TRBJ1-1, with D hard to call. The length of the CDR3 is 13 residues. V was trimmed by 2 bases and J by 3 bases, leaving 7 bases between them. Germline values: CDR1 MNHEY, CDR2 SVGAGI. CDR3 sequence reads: CASSYQGHTEAFF. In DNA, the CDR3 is TGTGCCAGCAGTTACCAAGGGCACACTGAAGCTTTCTTT.

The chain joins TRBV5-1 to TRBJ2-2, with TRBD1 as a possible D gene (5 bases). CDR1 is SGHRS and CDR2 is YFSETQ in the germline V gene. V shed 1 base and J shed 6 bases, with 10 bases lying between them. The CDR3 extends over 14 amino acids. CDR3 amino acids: CASSLTRASGELFF. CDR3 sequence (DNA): TGCGCCAGCAGCTTGACCAGGGCTTCCGGGGAGCTGTTTTTT. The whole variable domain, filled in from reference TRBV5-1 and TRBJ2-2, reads KAGVTQTPRYLIKTRGQQVTLSCSPISGHRSVSWYQQTPGQGLQFLFEYFSETQRNKGNFPGRFSGRQFSNSRSEMNVSTLELGDSALYLCASSLTRASGELFFGEGSRLTVL.

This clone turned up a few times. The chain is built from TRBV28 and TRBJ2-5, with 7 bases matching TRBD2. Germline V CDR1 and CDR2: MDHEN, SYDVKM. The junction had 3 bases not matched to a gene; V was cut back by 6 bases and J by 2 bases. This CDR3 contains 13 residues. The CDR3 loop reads CASRPGLQETQYF. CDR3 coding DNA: TGTGCCAGCAGACCGGGACTACAAGAGACCCAGTACTTC.

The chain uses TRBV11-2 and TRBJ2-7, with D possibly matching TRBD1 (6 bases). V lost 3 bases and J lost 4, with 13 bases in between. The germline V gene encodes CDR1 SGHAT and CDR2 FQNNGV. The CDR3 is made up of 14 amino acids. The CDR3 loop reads CASSFFTGKYEQYF. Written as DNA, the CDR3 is TGTGCCAGCAGCTTTTTTACAGGGAAATACGAGCAGTACTTC.

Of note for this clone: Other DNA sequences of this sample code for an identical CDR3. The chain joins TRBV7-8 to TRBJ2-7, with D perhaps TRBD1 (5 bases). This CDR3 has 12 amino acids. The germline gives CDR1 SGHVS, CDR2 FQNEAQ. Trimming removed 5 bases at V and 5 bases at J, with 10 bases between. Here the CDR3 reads CASSPQGNEQYF. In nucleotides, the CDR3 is TGTGCCAGCAGCCCCCAGGGTAACGAGCAGTACTTC.

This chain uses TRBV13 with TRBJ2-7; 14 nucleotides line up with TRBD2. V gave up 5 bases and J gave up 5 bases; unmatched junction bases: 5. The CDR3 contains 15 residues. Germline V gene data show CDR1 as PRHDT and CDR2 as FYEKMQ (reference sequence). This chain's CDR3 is CASSERLAGGDEQYF. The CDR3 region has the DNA TGTGCCAGCAGCGAAAGACTAGCGGGAGGGGACGAGCAGTACTTC.

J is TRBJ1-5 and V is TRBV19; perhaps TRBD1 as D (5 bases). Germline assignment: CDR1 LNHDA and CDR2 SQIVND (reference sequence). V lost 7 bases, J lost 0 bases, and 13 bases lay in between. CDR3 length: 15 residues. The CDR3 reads CASTPRDASNQPQHF. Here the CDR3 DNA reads TGTGCCAGTACTCCCCGGGACGCTAGCAATCAGCCCCAGCATTTT.

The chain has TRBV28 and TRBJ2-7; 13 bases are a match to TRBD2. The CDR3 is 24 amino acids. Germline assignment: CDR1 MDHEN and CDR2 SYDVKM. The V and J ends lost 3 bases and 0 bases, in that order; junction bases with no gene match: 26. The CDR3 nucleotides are TGTGCCAGCAGTTTGCCGCGCATGACAGGGGCCGGACTAGCGGGAGAAAACTTCTCCTACGAGCAGTACTTC. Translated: CASSLPRMTGAGLAGENFSYEQYF.

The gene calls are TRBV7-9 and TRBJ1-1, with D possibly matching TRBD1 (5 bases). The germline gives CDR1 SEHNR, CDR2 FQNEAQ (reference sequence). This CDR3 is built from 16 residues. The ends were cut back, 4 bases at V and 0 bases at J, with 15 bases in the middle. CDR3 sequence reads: CASSSAGGSLNTEAFF. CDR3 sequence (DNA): TGTGCCAGCAGCTCGGCCGGGGGGAGTTTGAACACTGAAGCTTTCTTT.

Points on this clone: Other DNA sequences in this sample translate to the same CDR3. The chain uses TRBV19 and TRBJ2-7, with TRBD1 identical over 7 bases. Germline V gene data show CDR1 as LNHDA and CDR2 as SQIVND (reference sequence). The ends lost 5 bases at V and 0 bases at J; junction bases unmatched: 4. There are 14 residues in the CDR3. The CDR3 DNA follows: TGTGCCAGTAGTCGCGACAGGGACTCCTACGAGCAGTACTTC. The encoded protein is CASSRDRDSYEQYF.

CDR3 sequence reads: CASSGDLGEETQYF. The CDR3 region has the DNA TGTGCCAGCAGTGGGGACCTGGGAGAAGAGACCCAGTACTTC. The chain has TRBV28 and TRBJ2-5; possibly TRBD1 or TRBD2 for D (5 bases each). The CDR3 covers 14 residues. Germline V gene data show CDR1 as MDHEN and CDR2 as SYDVKM. Deletions cut 5 bases from V and 3 bases from J, with 13 bases between.

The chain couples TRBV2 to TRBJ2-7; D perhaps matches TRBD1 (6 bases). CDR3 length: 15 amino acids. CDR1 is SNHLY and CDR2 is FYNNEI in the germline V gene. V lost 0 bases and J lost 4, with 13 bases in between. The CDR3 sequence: CASSEAAQGRYEQYF. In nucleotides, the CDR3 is TGTGCCAGCAGTGAAGCGGCACAGGGTCGGTACGAGCAGTACTTC. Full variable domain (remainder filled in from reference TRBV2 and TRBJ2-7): EPEVTQTPSHQVTQMGQEVILRCVPISNHLYFYWYRQILGQKVEFLVSFYNNEISEKSEIFDDQFSVERPDGSNFTLKIRSTKLEDSAMYFCASSEAAQGRYEQYFGPGTRLTVT.

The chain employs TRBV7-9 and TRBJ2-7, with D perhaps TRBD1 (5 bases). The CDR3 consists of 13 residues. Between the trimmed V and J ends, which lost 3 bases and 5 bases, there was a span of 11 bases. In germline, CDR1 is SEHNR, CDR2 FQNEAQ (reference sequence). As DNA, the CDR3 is TGTGCCAGCAGCTTCGTTACAGGCGACGAGCAGTACTTC. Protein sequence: CASSFVTGDEQYF.

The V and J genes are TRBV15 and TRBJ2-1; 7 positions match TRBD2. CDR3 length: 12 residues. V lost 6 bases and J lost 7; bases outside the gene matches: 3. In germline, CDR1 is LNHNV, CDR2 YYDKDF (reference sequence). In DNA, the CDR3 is TGTGCCACCAGGTTTAGCGGGAATGAGCAGTTCTTC. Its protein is CATRFSGNEQFF.

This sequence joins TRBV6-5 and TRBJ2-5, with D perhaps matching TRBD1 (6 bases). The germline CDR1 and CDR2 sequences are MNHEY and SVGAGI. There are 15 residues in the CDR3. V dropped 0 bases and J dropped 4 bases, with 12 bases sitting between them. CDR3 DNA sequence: TGTGCCAGCAGTTACTCGTCGACAGGAGGAGAGACCCAGTACTTC. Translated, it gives CASSYSSTGGETQYF.

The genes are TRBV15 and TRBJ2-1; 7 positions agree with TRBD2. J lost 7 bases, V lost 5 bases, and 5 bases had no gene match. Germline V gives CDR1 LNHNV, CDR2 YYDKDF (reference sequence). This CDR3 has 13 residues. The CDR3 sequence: CATSGTMRNEQFF. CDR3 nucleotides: TGTGCCACCAGCGGGACTATGAGAAATGAGCAGTTCTTC.